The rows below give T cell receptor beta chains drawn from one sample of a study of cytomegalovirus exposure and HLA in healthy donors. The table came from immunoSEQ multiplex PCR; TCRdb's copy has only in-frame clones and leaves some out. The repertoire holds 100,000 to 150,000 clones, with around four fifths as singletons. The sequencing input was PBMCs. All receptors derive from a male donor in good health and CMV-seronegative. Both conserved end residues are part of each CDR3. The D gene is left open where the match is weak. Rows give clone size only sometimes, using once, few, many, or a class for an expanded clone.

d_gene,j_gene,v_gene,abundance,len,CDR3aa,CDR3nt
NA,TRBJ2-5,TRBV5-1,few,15,CASSWVGGRQETQYF,TGCGCCAGCAGCTGGGTGGGGGGGCGCCAAGAGACCCAGTACTTC
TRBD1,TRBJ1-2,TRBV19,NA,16,CASRIRGQGAVDGYTF,TGTGCCAGTAGGATACGGGGACAGGGTGCCGTCGATGGCTACACCTTC
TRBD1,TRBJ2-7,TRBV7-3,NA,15,CASSSGGTGRNEQYF,TGTGCCAGCAGCTCGGGCGGGACAGGGAGGAACGAGCAGTACTTC
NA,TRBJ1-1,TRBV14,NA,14,CASTPWQRDTEAFF,TGTGCCAGCACCCCGTGGCAACGGGACACTGAAGCTTTCTTT
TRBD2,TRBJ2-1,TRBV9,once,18,CASSVGGTSGSSYNEQFF,TGTGCCAGCAGCGTAGGGGGGACTAGCGGGAGCTCCTACAATGAGCAGTTCTTC
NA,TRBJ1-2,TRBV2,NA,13,CASKSGLNYGYTF,TGTGCCAGCAAGTCAGGACTTAACTATGGCTACACCTTC
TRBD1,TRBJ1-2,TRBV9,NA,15,CASSGDRGLYYGYTF,TGTGCCAGCAGCGGCGACAGGGGGCTATACTATGGCTACACCTTC
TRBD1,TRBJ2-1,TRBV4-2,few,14,CASSQEQGGDEQFF,TGTGCCAGCAGCCAAGAACAGGGGGGCGATGAGCAGTTCTTC
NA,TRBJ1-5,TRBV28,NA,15,CASSPGGGRNQPQHF,TGTGCCAGCAGCCCTGGGGGGGGCAGGAATCAGCCCCAGCATTTT
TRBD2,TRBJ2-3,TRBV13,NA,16,CASSFGRGSSTDTQYF,TGTGCCAGCAGCTTCGGGCGGGGGTCTAGCACAGATACGCAGTATTTT
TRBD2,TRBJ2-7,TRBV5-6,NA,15,CASTILSGSSYEQYF,TGTGCCAGCACCATACTTAGCGGGAGCTCCTACGAGCAGTACTTC
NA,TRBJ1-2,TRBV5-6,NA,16,CASSFQRAILNYGYTF,TGTGCCAGCAGCTTTCAGAGGGCGATCCTTAACTATGGCTACACCTTC
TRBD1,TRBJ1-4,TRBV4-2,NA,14,CASSQDLGDRVQQF,TGTGCCAGCAGCCAAGATCTGGGGGACAGGGTACAACAATTT
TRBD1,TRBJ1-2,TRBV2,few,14,CASGRDRANYGYTF,TGTGCCAGCGGCCGGGACAGGGCTAACTATGGCTACACCTTC
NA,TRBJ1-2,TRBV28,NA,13,CASTLGGSYGYTF,TGTGCCAGCACCCTGGGGGGATCCTATGGCTACACCTTC
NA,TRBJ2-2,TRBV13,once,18,CASSHEPRGSLNTGELFF,TGTGCCAGCAGCCACGAGCCCAGGGGTTCCTTGAACACCGGGGAGCTGTTTTTT
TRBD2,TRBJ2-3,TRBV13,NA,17,CASSPRWDSGVTDTQYF,TGTGCCAGCAGCCCCCGCTGGGATAGCGGGGTCACAGATACGCAGTATTTT
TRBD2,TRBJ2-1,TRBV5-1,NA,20,CASSSTGLAGLRSSYNEQFF,TGCGCCAGCAGCTCTACGGGACTAGCGGGCCTTAGGAGCTCCTACAATGAGCAGTTCTTC
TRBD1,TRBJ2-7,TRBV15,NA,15,CATSRGTGGSYEQYF,TGTGCCACCAGCAGAGGGACAGGGGGCTCCTACGAGCAGTACTTC
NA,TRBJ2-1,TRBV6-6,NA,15,CASSHLSGRHNEQFF,TGTGCCAGCAGTCACCTTAGCGGCCGTCACAATGAGCAGTTCTTC
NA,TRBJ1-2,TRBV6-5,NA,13,CASRPGHSYGYTF,TGTGCCAGCAGGCCTGGACATAGCTATGGCTACACCTTC
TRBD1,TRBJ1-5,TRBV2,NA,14,CASSPNQQGKPQHF,TGTGCCAGCAGTCCCAACCAACAGGGGAAGCCCCAGCATTTT
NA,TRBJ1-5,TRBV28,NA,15,CASSLVQGVGQPQHF,TGTGCCAGCAGTTTGGTCCAGGGCGTCGGTCAGCCCCAGCATTTT
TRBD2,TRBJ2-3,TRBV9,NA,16,CASSVGRVAGTDTQYF,TGTGCCAGCAGCGTAGGTAGGGTAGCGGGAACAGATACGCAGTATTTT
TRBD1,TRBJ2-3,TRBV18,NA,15,CASSLGQGATDTQYF,TGTGCCAGCTCCCTAGGACAGGGGGCAACAGATACGCAGTATTTT
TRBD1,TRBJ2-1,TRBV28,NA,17,CASSLIAGQGPYNEQFF,TGTGCCAGCAGTTTAATTGCGGGACAGGGGCCTTACAATGAGCAGTTCTTC
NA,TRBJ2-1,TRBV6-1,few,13,CASTTGTKNEQFF,TGTGCCAGCACTACCGGGACAAAGAATGAGCAGTTCTTC